The clone carrying this TCR beta chain was observed a handful of times. This entry is derived from a study of blood T cell repertoires in COVID-19. Generated by immunoSEQ multiplex PCR, the TCRdb table keeps only in-frame clones and is missing some. The sample includes about 280,000 clones, roughly 80% of them seen just once. Individuals in the exposed group had encountered a COVID-19 case within 2 weeks preceding study entry. CDR3 length equals 14 residues. Per the germline V gene, CDR1 is LNHDA and CDR2 is SQIVND (reference sequence). Trimming removed 7 bases from V and 5 bases from J; junction bases left unmatched: 7.

This sequence joins TRBV19 and TRBJ1-2; 10 bases line up with TRBD1. The sequence derives from a man aged 35-49 years who had been exposed to COVID-19. Sample: PBMCs or T cells enriched from blood (not recorded which). The CDR3 here is CASTPDRGTYGYTF. CDR3 coding DNA: TGTGCCAGTACCCCGGACAGGGGGACTTATGGCTACACCTTC.